One and the same sample provided the 16 T cell receptor beta chains below, sequenced in a study of shared clonotypes between healthy human individuals. Naive CD8 cells, CD45RO-negative and positively selected for CCR7, excluded terminally differentiated effector memory CD45RA+ cells. Profiled with immunoSEQ multiplex PCR; TCRdb holds only in-frame clones, not every one. The sample has around 560,000 clones, roughly 95% seen once; the top ten hold 0.095% to 0.14%. Sample: naive CD8+ T cells sorted from blood. These receptors were taken from a woman aged 25 to 39 in good health.

The chain joins TRBV28 to TRBJ2-1; D may match TRBD1 or TRBD2 (5 bases each). V was shortened by 10 bases and J by 6 bases, with 16 bases between the two germline ends. The CDR3 has 13 amino acids. The germline V gene encodes CDR1 MDHEN and CDR2 SYDVKM. In DNA, the CDR3 is TGTGCCATACGTCAGGGAGAAGGCAATGAGCAGTTCTTC. It translates to CAIRQGEGNEQFF.

The sample holds one count of this clone. This sequence joins TRBV7-9 and TRBJ2-3; maybe TRBD2 (5 bases). Germline V CDR1 and CDR2: SEHNR, FQNEAQ (reference sequence). This CDR3 has 14 amino acids. The V end was cut by 1 base, the J end by 4 bases, with 9 bases between. CDR3 nucleotide sequence: TGTGCCAGCAGCTTAGAACTAGACGCAGATACGCAGTATTTT. This encodes CASSLELDADTQYF.

The chain has TRBV29-1 and TRBJ2-7; D not resolved. The germline CDR1 and CDR2 sequences are SQVTM and ANQGSEA. V shed 5 bases and J shed 5 bases, with 19 bases lying between them. CDR3 length: 14 residues. The CDR3 coding sequence is TGCAGCGTTCGCCCGGGCCCCCAAGGAAACGAGCAGTACTTC. It codes for CSVRPGPQGNEQYF.

The chain recombines TRBV11-2 with TRBJ2-3; 8 nucleotides align to TRBD1. The CDR3 contains 16 residues. With V trimmed by 7 bases and J by 2 bases, 11 bases remained unmatched. Germline CDR1 SGHAT, CDR2 FQNNGV. CDR3: CASTDPDRALTDTQYF. The CDR3 bases are TGTGCCAGCACCGACCCGGACAGGGCACTCACAGATACGCAGTATTTT. Variable domain in full (rest from reference TRBV11-2 and TRBJ2-3): EAGVAQSPRYKIIEKRQSVAFWCNPISGHATLYWYQQILGQGPKLLIQFQNNGVVDDSQLPKDRFSAERLKGVDSTLKIQPAKLEDSAVYLCASTDPDRALTDTQYFGPGTRLTVL.

The rearrangement links TRBV11-2 to TRBJ2-5; D is uncertain. The tail of the sequence fits TRBJ2-7 better, so the J call may be wrong. The germline CDR1 and CDR2 sequences are SGHAT and FQNNGV. The length of the CDR3 is 13 residues. The CDR3 loop is CASTHRANHEQYF. The CDR3 DNA reads TGTGCCAGCACCCACCGGGCCAACCACGAGCAGTACTTC.

V gene TRBV27 combines with J gene TRBJ2-2, with D hard to call. Trimming pared 7 bases from V and 3 bases from J, leaving 9 bases between. Germline CDR1 reads MNHEY; CDR2 reads SMNVEV (reference sequence). The CDR3 length is 13 residues. CDR3 sequence (DNA): TGTGCCAGCACCACCCCTTACACCGGGGAGCTGTTTTTT. This gives the protein CASTTPYTGELFF.

The chain carries TRBV13 and TRBJ2-2; 7 positions match TRBD2. CDR1 PRHDT and CDR2 FYEKMQ come from the germline V gene (reference sequence). The CDR3 covers 14 residues. J lost 7 bases, V lost 5 bases, and 7 bases had no gene match. Written as DNA, the CDR3 is TGTGCCAGCAGCCCAGGACTAGGCCTCGGGGAGCTGTTTTTT. Translated, it gives CASSPGLGLGELFF.

The V and J genes are TRBV5-8 and TRBJ2-7; 9 nucleotides line up with TRBD1. This CDR3 has 15 residues. Germline CDR1 is SGHTS and CDR2 is YDEGEE. V lost 4 bases and J lost 5; bases outside the gene matches: 10. CDR3 amino acids: CASSRSTGTGNEQYF. The DNA of the CDR3 is TGTGCCAGCAGCCGTAGCACCGGGACAGGGAACGAGCAGTACTTC.

The chain joins TRBV14 to TRBJ2-5, with 12 bases matching TRBD2. The J call may be mistaken, given a closer DNA end match to TRBJ2-7. The CDR3 consists of 15 residues. CDR1 is SGHDN and CDR2 is FVKESK in the germline V gene. The CDR3 region is CASSPGLAGTYEQYF. CDR3 coding DNA: TGTGCCAGCAGCCCTGGACTAGCGGGGACCTACGAGCAGTACTTC.

This clone was counted once. This rearrangement joins TRBV19 to TRBJ2-1; 11 nucleotides align to TRBD2. The CDR3 contains 19 residues. CDR1 LNHDA and CDR2 SQIVND come from the germline V gene (reference sequence). The V segment lost 11 bases and the J segment 0 bases; nucleotides outside the gene matches: 18. CDR3 protein: CASSPGLADPLGSYNEQFF. In DNA form, the CDR3 reads TGTGCCTCCTCCCCGGGACTAGCGGACCCCTTGGGCTCCTACAATGAGCAGTTCTTC. Based on the CDR3 plus reference TRBV19 and TRBJ2-1, the full variable domain is DGGITQSPKYLFRKEGQNVTLSCEQNLNHDAMYWYRQDPGQGLRLIYYSQIVNDFQKGDIAEGYSVSREKKESFPLTVTSAQKNPTAFYLCASSPGLADPLGSYNEQFFGPGTRLTVL.

The chain couples TRBV9 to TRBJ2-7; either TRBD1 or TRBD2 may supply D (7 bases each). Trimming pared 0 bases from V and 2 bases from J, leaving 12 bases between. The CDR3 extends over 15 amino acids. From germline, CDR1 is SGDLS and CDR2 YYNGEE. This chain's CDR3 is CASSVGQGGTYEQYF. CDR3 in DNA: TGTGCCAGCAGCGTAGGGCAGGGGGGGACCTACGAGCAGTACTTC.

This clone was recorded once. The chain combines TRBV2 with TRBJ1-1, with 10 bases aligning to TRBD1. Germline values: CDR1 SNHLY, CDR2 FYNNEI. V dropped 8 bases and J dropped 4; count of bases not matched to a gene: 1. The CDR3 consists of 12 residues. CDR3 residues: CASGQGGTEAFF. The CDR3 DNA follows: TGTGCCAGCGGACAGGGGGGCACTGAAGCTTTCTTT. Supplemented by reference TRBV2 and TRBJ1-1, the full variable domain reads EPEVTQTPSHQVTQMGQEVILRCVPISNHLYFYWYRQILGQKVEFLVSFYNNEISEKSEIFDDQFSVERPDGSNFTLKIRSTKLEDSAMYFCASGQGGTEAFFGQGTRLTVV.

The chain recombines TRBV10-3 with TRBJ2-7, with 12 bases identical to TRBD2. The germline gives CDR1 ENHRY, CDR2 SYGVKD. This CDR3 comprises 16 residues. Losses at the gene ends were 6 bases for V and 3 bases for J; bases not matched to a gene: 9. The CDR3 DNA sequence: TGTGCCATCAGGCGACCTTCGACTAGCGGGAGCTACGAGCAGTACTTC. Encoded protein: CAIRRPSTSGSYEQYF.

The V and J genes are TRBV30 and TRBJ2-1; D gene ambiguous. CDR1 is GTSNPN and CDR2 is SVGIG in the germline V gene (reference sequence). Trimming removed 3 bases at V and 0 bases at J, with 18 bases between. This CDR3 comprises 17 residues. CDR3 region: CAWRRPGSLSSYNEQFF. The DNA for the CDR3 is TGTGCCTGGAGGCGTCCGGGCTCCCTGAGCTCCTACAATGAGCAGTTCTTC.

This rearrangement joins TRBV29-1 to TRBJ2-5, with 12 nucleotides matching TRBD1. The V and J ends lost 4 bases and 11 bases, in that order; junction bases with no gene match: 11. Germline V gene lookup returns CDR1 SQVTM and CDR2 ANQGSEA. The length of the CDR3 is 14 residues. CDR3 protein: CSVAGTGGVSEQYF. The CDR3 bases are TGCAGCGTTGCCGGGACAGGGGGCGTATCTGAGCAGTACTTC.

This clone was seen only a few times. The chain has TRBV4-1 and TRBJ2-7, with 7 bases fitting TRBD2. With V trimmed by 0 bases and J by 6 bases, 8 bases remained unmatched. Per the germline V gene, CDR1 is MGHRA and CDR2 is YSYEKL. The CDR3 has 15 amino acids. The CDR3 sequence is CASSQDGAGGGEQYF. The CDR3, as DNA: TGCGCCAGCAGCCAAGATGGTGCGGGCGGGGGCGAGCAGTACTTC.